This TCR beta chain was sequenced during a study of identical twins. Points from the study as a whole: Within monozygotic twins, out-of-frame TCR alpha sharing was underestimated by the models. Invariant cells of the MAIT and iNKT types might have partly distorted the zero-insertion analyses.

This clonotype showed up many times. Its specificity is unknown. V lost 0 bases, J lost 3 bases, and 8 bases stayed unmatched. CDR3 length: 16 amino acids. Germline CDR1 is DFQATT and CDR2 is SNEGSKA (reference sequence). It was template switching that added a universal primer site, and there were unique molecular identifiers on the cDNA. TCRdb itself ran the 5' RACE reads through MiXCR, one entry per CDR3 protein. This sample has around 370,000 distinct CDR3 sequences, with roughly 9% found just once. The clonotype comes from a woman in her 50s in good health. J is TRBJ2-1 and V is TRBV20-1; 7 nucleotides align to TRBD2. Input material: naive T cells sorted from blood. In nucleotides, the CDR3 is TGCAGTGCTAGAGAATCCCGCCTAGCGGACTACAATGAGCAGTTCTTC. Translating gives CSARESRLADYNEQFF.